Included here is one T cell receptor (beta chain) sequence, with context. Its cognate antigen is unknown. The data derive from a study of OX40 agonist ivuxolimab in advanced cancers. Looking at the study overall: Therapy given before enrollment (anti-PD-1, anti-PD-L1 or anti-CTLA-4) was allowed, and over 35% had some.

This CDR3 has 14 residues. Germline lookup yields CDR1 SGHAT and CDR2 FQNNGV. The trim removed 4 bases at V and 1 base at J, leaving 3 bases unmatched. Profiling relied on immunoSEQ multiplex PCR, and the TCRdb table lists in-frame clones only, not all of them. Among approximately 72,000 clones, about 86% were seen once, and the ten largest hold around 0.9%. The study, taken as a whole, reports: In CD8+ T cells, expanded clones were on average more numerous than in CD4+. The work left the antigen specificity of expanded peripheral T cells undetermined.

The receptor comes from an adult with an advanced solid tumor such as melanoma, head and neck, liver or kidney cancer. This sample comprised CD4+ or CD8+ T cells sorted from blood, obtained in a trial of the OX40 agonist ivuxolimab. The chain is built from TRBV11-2 and TRBJ2-5, with 7 positions matching TRBD1. The CDR3 protein is CASSSRGLQETQYF. DNA of the CDR3: TGTGCCAGCAGCTCGAGGGGGCTCCAAGAGACCCAGTACTTC.